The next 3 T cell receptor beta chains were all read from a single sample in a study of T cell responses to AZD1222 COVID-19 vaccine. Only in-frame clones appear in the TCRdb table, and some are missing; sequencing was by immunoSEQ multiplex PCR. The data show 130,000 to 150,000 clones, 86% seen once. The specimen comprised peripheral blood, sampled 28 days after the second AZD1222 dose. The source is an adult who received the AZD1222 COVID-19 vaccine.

The CDR3 loop reads CASSGQGAENTGELFF. CDR3 nucleotide sequence: TGCGCCAGCAGCGGTCAGGGGGCGGAGAACACCGGGGAGCTGTTTTTT. The chain is built from TRBV5-1 and TRBJ2-2, with 8 nucleotides matching TRBD1. V lost 4 bases to trimming and J lost 1 base; unmatched junction nucleotides: 6. This CDR3 has 16 amino acids. CDR1 is SGHRS, CDR2 YFSETQ, per germline.

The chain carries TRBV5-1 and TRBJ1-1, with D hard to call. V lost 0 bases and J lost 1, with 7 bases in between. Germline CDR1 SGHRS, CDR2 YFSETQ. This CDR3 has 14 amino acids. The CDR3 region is CASSLAGENTEAFF. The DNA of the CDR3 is TGCGCCAGCAGCTTGGCTGGAGAGAACACTGAAGCTTTCTTT.

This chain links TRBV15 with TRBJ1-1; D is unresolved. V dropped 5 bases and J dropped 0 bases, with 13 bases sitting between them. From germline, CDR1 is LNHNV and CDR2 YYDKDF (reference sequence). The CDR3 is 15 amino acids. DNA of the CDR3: TGTGCCACCAGCGCATCGGCAGAAATGAACACTGAAGCTTTCTTT. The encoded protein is CATSASAEMNTEAFF.